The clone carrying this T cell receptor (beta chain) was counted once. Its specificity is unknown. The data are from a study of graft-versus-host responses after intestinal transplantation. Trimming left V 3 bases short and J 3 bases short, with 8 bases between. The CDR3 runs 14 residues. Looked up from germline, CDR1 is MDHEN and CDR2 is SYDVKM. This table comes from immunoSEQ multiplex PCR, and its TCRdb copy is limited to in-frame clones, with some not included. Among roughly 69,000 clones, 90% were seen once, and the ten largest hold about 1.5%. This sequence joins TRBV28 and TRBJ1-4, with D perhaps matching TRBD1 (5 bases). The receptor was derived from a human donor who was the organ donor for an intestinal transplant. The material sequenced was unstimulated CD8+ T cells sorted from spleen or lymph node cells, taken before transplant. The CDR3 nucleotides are TGTGCCAGCAGTTTGGCAGGGTCTAATGAAAAACTGTTTTTT. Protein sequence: CASSLAGSNEKLFF.